This entry describes one T cell receptor beta chain. Some clones are missing from TCRdb's copy, which holds only in-frame ones; the method was immunoSEQ multiplex PCR. The top ten hold 17% of the sample, which has 120,000 or so clones, 81% seen once. This specimen comes from a study of blood T cell repertoires in COVID-19. For the study at large: Specimens from acute and convalescent COVID-19 originated in the United States, Italy and Spain.

Seattle researchers signed up patients amid active infection and tracked them longitudinally. This receptor was obtained from a man aged 25 to 45 with COVID-19, enrolled during active disease. Material: peripheral blood.

The CDR3 nucleotides read TGTGCCAGTAGCGCCGGGACAGCCTCCTACGAGCAGTACTTC. Translation gives CASSAGTASYEQYF. V gene TRBV19 combines with J gene TRBJ2-7; 7 nucleotides match TRBD1. The CDR3 spans 14 residues. V lost 6 bases to trimming and J lost 0 bases; unmatched junction nucleotides: 5. Germline V gene lookup returns CDR1 LNHDA and CDR2 SQIVND (reference sequence).